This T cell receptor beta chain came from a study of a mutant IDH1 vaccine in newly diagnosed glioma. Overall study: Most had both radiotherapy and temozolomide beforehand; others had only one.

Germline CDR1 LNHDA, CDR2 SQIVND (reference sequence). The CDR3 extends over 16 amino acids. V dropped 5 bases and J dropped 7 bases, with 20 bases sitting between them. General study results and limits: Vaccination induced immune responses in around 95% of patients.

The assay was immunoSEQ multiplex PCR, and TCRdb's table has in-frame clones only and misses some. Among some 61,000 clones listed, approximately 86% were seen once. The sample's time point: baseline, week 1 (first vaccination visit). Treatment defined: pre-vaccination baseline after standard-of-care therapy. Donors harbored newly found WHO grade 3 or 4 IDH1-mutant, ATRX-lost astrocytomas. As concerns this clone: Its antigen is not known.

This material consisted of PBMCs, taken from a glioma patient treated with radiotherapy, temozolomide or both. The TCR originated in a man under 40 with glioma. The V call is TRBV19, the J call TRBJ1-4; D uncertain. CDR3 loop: CASSARKGRGGEKLFF. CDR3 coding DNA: TGTGCCAGTAGTGCGCGGAAGGGCCGGGGAGGTGAAAAACTGTTTTTT.